This TCR beta chain stems from a study of cytomegalovirus exposure and HLA in healthy donors. CDR3 length: 16 amino acids. The V and J ends lost 3 bases and 1 base respectively, with 16 bases between them. Germline V lookup: CDR1 SGHNT, CDR2 YYREEE (reference sequence). A word on this clone: Its antigen is currently unknown.

Researchers ran the PCR with 60 Vbeta and 13 Jbeta primers. The data were produced by immunoSEQ multiplex PCR, yet TCRdb's version contains in-frame clones alone and is incomplete. Of about 130,000 clones in the sample, about 84% are singletons; the top ten hold less than 4.5%. Findings and caveats of the study: Later analysis identified a missense DCLRE1C variant that was linked to TCR beta V- and J-gene trimming.

Sequenced sample: PBMCs. V and J are TRBV5-4 and TRBJ2-5; D is perhaps TRBD1 (5 bases). The source is a middle-aged man in good health and CMV-seronegative. CDR3 sequence reads: CASSSPRAGIQETQYF. Written as DNA, the CDR3 is TGTGCCAGCAGCTCACCTCGTGCAGGGATCCAAGAGACCCAGTACTTC.